This passage covers 17 T cell receptor beta chains from one sample sequenced in a study of shared clonotypes between healthy human individuals. Measured with immunoSEQ multiplex PCR; TCRdb has only the in-frame clones, and not every one. The table has 2,500,000 or so clones, about 90% seen once. Material for sequencing was naive CD4+ T cells from PBMCs. Subset of the sample: CD45RA+ positively selected. The receptors derive from a man aged 18 to 30 in good health. Some clones in this sample may be carry-over from other donors' samples.

The sample holds one count of this clone. The V gene is TRBV5-4, the J gene TRBJ2-3; D gene ambiguous. Deletions cut 5 bases from V and 4 bases from J, with 11 bases between. Germline V CDR1 and CDR2: SGHNT, YYREEE (reference sequence). CDR3 size: 13 residues. This chain's CDR3 is CASRRSPADTQYF. Written as DNA, the CDR3 is TGTGCCAGCAGACGAAGTCCTGCAGATACGCAGTATTTT.

This rearrangement joins TRBV27 to TRBJ1-2; D might be TRBD1 (6 bases). The V and J ends lost 5 bases and 4 bases respectively, with 17 bases between them. The CDR3 sequence is 15 residues long. CDR1 and CDR2 from the germline V gene are MNHEY and SMNVEV (reference sequence). The CDR3 DNA reads as TGTGCCAGCAGTCCCTTCGCCGGGGGCGCCTATGGCTACACCTTC. Protein product: CASSPFAGGAYGYTF.

The J gene is TRBJ2-7, the V gene TRBV5-4; either TRBD1 or TRBD2 may supply D (7 bases each). Trimming took off 3 bases at V and 3 bases at J, with 16 bases between the two ends. The CDR3 is 15 residues long. Per germline, CDR1 SGHNT and CDR2 YYREEE (reference sequence). CDR3 loop: CASSSRGAGGYEQYF. The CDR3 coding sequence is TGTGCCAGCAGCTCCCGGGGGGCAGGGGGCTACGAGCAGTACTTC.

DNA of the CDR3: TGTGCCAGCAGCTTCCGACTAGCCGGGGTCACAGATACGCAGTATTTT. It is translated as CASSFRLAGVTDTQYF. This sequence joins TRBV9 and TRBJ2-3, with TRBD2 identical over 7 bases. The V gene's germline CDR1 is SGDLS and CDR2 YYNGEE. There are 16 residues in the CDR3. Trimming at V came to 4 bases and at J to 2 bases, leaving 10 bases not matched to a gene.

This rearrangement joins TRBV4-3 to TRBJ2-3; either TRBD1 or TRBD2 may supply D (6 bases each). The germline CDR1 and CDR2 sequences are LGHNA and YSLEER. Trimming pared 0 bases from V and 6 bases from J, leaving 16 bases between. This CDR3 is built from 16 residues. The CDR3 DNA is TGCGCCAGCAGCCAAGATCTGTGGAGGGGGTCGGATACGCAGTATTTT. This sequence encodes CASSQDLWRGSDTQYF.

The V call is TRBV20-1, the J call TRBJ2-7; D is unclear. Germline values: CDR1 DFQATT, CDR2 SNEGSKA (reference sequence). The CDR3 extends over 11 amino acids. V was clipped by 0 bases and J by 7 bases, with 7 bases between them. CDR3 bases: TGCAGTGCTAGAGATCGAGAGGAGCAGTACTTC. It codes for CSARDREEQYF.

The rearrangement links TRBV7-9 to TRBJ2-4; D gene ambiguous. With 0 bases removed from V and 9 bases from J, the gap between germline ends came to 15 bases. Germline V CDR1 and CDR2: SEHNR, FQNEAQ (reference sequence). This CDR3 comprises 15 residues. CDR3: CASSLASPPGSIQYF. CDR3 DNA sequence: TGTGCCAGCAGCTTAGCTAGCCCTCCCGGCAGCATTCAGTACTTC.

The V and J genes are TRBV6-1 and TRBJ2-3; 7 positions agree with TRBD1. The V gene end was trimmed by 3 bases and the J gene end by 5 bases; junction bases not matched to a gene: 5. The CDR3 has 14 amino acids. Germline CDR1 MNHNS, CDR2 SASEGT. In DNA, the CDR3 is TGTGCCAGCAGTGAGGGACAGTCAGGAGATACGCAGTATTTT. Translation: CASSEGQSGDTQYF.

V gene TRBV7-9 combines with J gene TRBJ1-4, with 7 bases fitting TRBD1. CDR1 is SEHNR and CDR2 is FQNEAQ in the germline V gene (reference sequence). V trimming: 5 bases; J trimming: 6 bases; junction bases outside the gene matches: 9. This CDR3 contains 15 residues. CDR3 coding DNA: TGTGCCAGCAGCACCGACAGGGCAATATATGAAAAACTGTTTTTT. It is translated as CASSTDRAIYEKLFF.

In DNA, the CDR3 is TGTGCCAGCAGTATCCAAGACAGGGGTGATACGCAGTATTTT. Amino acid sequence: CASSIQDRGDTQYF. This rearrangement joins TRBV6-1 to TRBJ2-3; the match to TRBD1 covers 8 bases. The CDR3 sequence is 14 residues long. Per the germline V gene, CDR1 is MNHNS and CDR2 is SASEGT. V dropped 5 bases and J dropped 6; count of bases not matched to a gene: 7.

Note on this clone: Compared with germline, one end of the junction differs, possibly owing to a read error. This sequence joins TRBV5-4 and TRBJ1-1; 8 bases agree with TRBD1. The CDR3 has 15 residues. Germline assignment: CDR1 SGHNT and CDR2 YYREEE (reference sequence). This CDR3 is CASSIRTGMNTEVFF. In nucleotides, the CDR3 is TGTGCCAGCAGCATCCGGACAGGGATGAACACTGAAGTTTTCTTT.

The CDR3 protein is CATSVADTQYF. CDR3 bases: TGTGCCACCTCAGTGGCAGATACGCAGTATTTT. The chain has TRBV25-1 and TRBJ2-3; unclear D gene. The CDR3 runs to 11 residues. V dropped 10 bases and J dropped 4 bases, with 9 bases sitting between them. The germline V gene encodes CDR1 MGHDK and CDR2 SYGVNS.

V and J are TRBV19 and TRBJ1-1, with D perhaps TRBD1 (5 bases). V was trimmed by 0 bases and J by 0 bases, leaving 11 bases between them. This CDR3 comprises 16 residues. Germline assignment: CDR1 LNHDA and CDR2 SQIVND (reference sequence). The CDR3 sequence: CASSIEEGRVNTEAFF. The DNA for the CDR3 is TGTGCCAGTAGTATAGAAGAGGGACGGGTGAACACTGAAGCTTTCTTT.

The chain is built from TRBV7-6 and TRBJ2-3; D tentatively reads TRBD1 or TRBD2 (6 bases each). Germline values: CDR1 SGHVS, CDR2 FNYEAQ. V lost 1 base and J lost 4, with 9 bases in between. The CDR3 totals 14 residues. CDR3 in DNA: TGTGCCAGCAGCTTAGAGGGGGGCTCAGATACGCAGTATTTT. Protein product: CASSLEGGSDTQYF. The whole variable domain, filled in from reference TRBV7-6 and TRBJ2-3, reads GAGVSQSPRYKVTKRGQDVALRCDPISGHVSLYWYRQALGQGPEFLTYFNYEAQQDKSGLPNDRFSAERPEGSISTLTIQRTEQRDSAMYRCASSLEGGSDTQYFGPGTRLTVL.

The chain employs TRBV25-1 and TRBJ1-2; no clear D. Trimming took 8 bases from V and 0 from J, leaving 10 bases between them. The CDR3 has 13 amino acids. Germline loops: CDR1 MGHDK, CDR2 SYGVNS. The CDR3 here is CASAPGTNYGYTF. In nucleotides, the CDR3 is TGTGCCAGCGCCCCGGGGACTAACTATGGCTACACCTTC.

About this clone itself: This specimen includes other DNA sequences encoding the same CDR3. This sequence joins TRBV7-9 and TRBJ1-1; D not resolved. V was shortened by 3 bases and J by 1 base, with 6 bases between the two germline ends. The CDR3 is 13 residues long. From germline, CDR1 is SEHNR and CDR2 FQNEAQ (reference sequence). The CDR3, as DNA: TGTGCCAGCAGCTTCGGGAGGAACACTGAAGCTTTCTTT. This gives the protein CASSFGRNTEAFF. The complete variable domain, with remaining parts taken from reference TRBV7-9 and TRBJ1-1, reads DTGVSQNPRHKITKRGQNVTFRCDPISEHNRLYWYRQTLGQGPEFLTYFQNEAQLEKSRLLSDRFSAERPKGSFSTLEIQRTEQGDSAMYLCASSFGRNTEAFFGQGTRLTVV.

This clone was detected once. The V call is TRBV27, the J call TRBJ2-3; D unclear. The germline CDR1 and CDR2 sequences are MNHEY and SMNVEV (reference sequence). V was clipped by 5 bases and J by 6 bases, with 9 bases between them. The CDR3 spans 12 residues. The CDR3 coding sequence is TGTGCCAGCAGTCTTTTTGGGGATACGCAGTATTTT. It codes for CASSLFGDTQYF.